The rows below give T cell receptor beta chains drawn from one sample of a study of T cells after yellow fever vaccination. MiXCR, applied by TCRdb to the 5' RACE reads, yields one record per CDR3 protein. The sample includes roughly 330,000 distinct CDR3 sequences, roughly 7% of them seen just once. This specimen was PBMCs, taken about 49 days after the first yellow fever vaccination. These receptor sequences come from a man between 18 and 29 years old who received the YFV17D yellow fever vaccine. CDR3s leave out the opening cysteine and the closing phenylalanine or tryptophan.

J gene: TRBJ2-2; CDR3 length: 10; V gene: TRBV29-1; CDR3 protein: SVDGGTGELF
J gene: TRBJ2-2; CDR3 length: 13; V gene: TRBV20-1; CDR3 protein: SARLLGTPTGELF
J gene: TRBJ2-7; CDR3 length: 11; V gene: TRBV7-2; CDR3 protein: ASSAQGGYEQY
J gene: TRBJ1-1; CDR3 length: 12; V gene: TRBV13; CDR3 protein: ASSQRGVNTEAF
J gene: TRBJ1-2; CDR3 length: 14; V gene: TRBV9; CDR3 protein: ASSVGRYREGNGYT
J gene: TRBJ2-6; CDR3 length: 19; V gene: TRBV6-2/TRBV6-3; CDR3 protein: ASRKGYLETGASSGANVLT
J gene: TRBJ2-3; CDR3 length: 12; V gene: TRBV5-1; CDR3 protein: ASSLAEYRRAQY
J gene: TRBJ1-5; CDR3 length: 10; V gene: TRBV20-1; CDR3 protein: SARDSNQPQH
J gene: TRBJ2-2; CDR3 length: 12; V gene: TRBV7-8; CDR3 protein: ASSSRPGPGELF
J gene: TRBJ2-1; CDR3 length: 12; V gene: TRBV6-2/TRBV6-3; CDR3 protein: ASRDSKVGNEQF
J gene: TRBJ2-5; CDR3 length: 10; V gene: TRBV2; CDR3 protein: ASYLVRETQY
J gene: TRBJ1-6; CDR3 length: 13; V gene: TRBV29-1; CDR3 protein: SEKDSSSYNSPLH
J gene: TRBJ2-1; CDR3 length: 13; V gene: TRBV6-2/TRBV6-3; CDR3 protein: ASSFSRDSYNEQF
J gene: TRBJ2-1; CDR3 length: 12; V gene: TRBV5-1; CDR3 protein: ASILERGHNEQF
J gene: TRBJ1-5; CDR3 length: 15; V gene: TRBV15; CDR3 protein: ATSRPPLQGIGQPQH
J gene: TRBJ1-3; CDR3 length: 12; V gene: TRBV5-1; CDR3 protein: ASSSSTSGNTIY
J gene: TRBJ2-2; CDR3 length: 11; V gene: TRBV5-1; CDR3 protein: ASSSQLTGELF
J gene: TRBJ1-6; CDR3 length: 10; V gene: TRBV6-2/TRBV6-3; CDR3 protein: ASTSADRALH
J gene: TRBJ1-5; CDR3 length: 11; V gene: TRBV19; CDR3 protein: ASSGDRNQPQH
J gene: TRBJ2-4; CDR3 length: 12; V gene: TRBV28; CDR3 protein: ASSGWVLKNIQY